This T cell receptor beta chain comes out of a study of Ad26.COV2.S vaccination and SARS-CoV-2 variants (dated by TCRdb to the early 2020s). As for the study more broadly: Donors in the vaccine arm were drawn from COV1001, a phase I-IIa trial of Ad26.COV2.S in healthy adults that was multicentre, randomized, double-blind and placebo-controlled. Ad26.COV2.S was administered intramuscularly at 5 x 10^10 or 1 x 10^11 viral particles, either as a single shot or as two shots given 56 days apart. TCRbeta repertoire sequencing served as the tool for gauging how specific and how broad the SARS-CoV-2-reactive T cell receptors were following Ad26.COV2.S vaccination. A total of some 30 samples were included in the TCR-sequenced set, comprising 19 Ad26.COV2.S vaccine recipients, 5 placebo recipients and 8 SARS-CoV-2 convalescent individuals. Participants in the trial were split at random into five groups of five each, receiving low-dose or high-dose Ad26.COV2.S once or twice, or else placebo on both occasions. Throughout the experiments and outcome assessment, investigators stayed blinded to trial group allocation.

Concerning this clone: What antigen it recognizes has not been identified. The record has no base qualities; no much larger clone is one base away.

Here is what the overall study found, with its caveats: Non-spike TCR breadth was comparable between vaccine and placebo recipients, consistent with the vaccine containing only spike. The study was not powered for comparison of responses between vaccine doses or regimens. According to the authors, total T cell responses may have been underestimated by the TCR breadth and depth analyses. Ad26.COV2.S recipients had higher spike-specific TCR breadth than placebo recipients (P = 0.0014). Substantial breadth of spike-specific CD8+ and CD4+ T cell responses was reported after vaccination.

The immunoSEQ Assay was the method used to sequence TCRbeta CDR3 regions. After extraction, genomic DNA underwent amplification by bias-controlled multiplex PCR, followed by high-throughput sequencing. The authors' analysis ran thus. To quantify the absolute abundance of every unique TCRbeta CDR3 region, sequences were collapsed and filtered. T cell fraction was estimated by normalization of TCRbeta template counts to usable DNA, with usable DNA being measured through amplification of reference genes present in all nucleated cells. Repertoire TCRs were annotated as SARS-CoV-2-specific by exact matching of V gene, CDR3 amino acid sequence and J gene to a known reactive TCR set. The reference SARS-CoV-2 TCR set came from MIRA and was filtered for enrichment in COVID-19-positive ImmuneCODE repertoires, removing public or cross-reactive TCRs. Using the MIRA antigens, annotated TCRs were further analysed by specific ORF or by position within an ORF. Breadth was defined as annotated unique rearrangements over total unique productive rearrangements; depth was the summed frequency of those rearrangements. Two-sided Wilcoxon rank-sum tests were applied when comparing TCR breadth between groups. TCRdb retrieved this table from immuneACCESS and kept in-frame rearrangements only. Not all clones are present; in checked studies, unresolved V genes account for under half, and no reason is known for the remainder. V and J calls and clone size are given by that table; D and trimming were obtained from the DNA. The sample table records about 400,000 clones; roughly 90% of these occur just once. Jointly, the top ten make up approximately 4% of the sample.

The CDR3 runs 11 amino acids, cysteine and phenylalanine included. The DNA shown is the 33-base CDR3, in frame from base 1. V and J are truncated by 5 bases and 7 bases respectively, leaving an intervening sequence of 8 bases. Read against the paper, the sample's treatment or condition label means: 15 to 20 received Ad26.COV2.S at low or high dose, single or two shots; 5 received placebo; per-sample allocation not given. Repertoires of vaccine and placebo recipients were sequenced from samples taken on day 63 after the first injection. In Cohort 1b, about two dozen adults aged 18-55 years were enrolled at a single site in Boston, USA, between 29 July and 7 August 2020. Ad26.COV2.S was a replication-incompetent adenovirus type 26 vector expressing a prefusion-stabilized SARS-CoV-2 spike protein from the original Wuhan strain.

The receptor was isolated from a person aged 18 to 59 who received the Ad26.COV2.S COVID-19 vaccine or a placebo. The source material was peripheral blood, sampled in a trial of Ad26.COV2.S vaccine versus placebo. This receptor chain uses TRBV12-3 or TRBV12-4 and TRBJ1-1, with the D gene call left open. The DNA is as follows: TGTGCCAGCAGTCGGACGGTTGAAGCTTTCTTT. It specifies CASSRTVEAFF.